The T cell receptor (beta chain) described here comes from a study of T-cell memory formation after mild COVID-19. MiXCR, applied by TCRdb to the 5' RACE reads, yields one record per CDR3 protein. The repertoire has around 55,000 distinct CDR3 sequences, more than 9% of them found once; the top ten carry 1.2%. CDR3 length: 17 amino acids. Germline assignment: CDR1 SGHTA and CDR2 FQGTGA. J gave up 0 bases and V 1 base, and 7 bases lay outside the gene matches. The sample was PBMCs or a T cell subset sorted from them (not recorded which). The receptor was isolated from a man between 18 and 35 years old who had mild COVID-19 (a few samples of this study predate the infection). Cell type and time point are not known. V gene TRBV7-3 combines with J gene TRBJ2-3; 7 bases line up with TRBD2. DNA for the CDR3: TGTGCCAGCAGCTTAAAATCGGGAGGCGGAAGCACAGATACGCAGTATTTT. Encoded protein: CASSLKSGGGSTDTQYF.